These 8 T cell receptor beta chains originate from one sample sequenced in a study of T cell responses to AZD1222 COVID-19 vaccine. Clones were read by immunoSEQ multiplex PCR, and TCRdb kept only the in-frame ones, dropping some. The table has roughly 120,000 clones, around 89% seen once. The sequencing here drew on peripheral blood, taken on day 0 of AZD1222 vaccination. The receptors were gathered from an adult in good health.

This chain uses TRBV6-5 with TRBJ2-3, with TRBD2 matching over 7 bases. Losses at the gene ends were 0 bases for V and 4 bases for J; bases not matched to a gene: 4. There are 15 residues in the CDR3. Germline CDR1 MNHEY, CDR2 SVGAGI. The CDR3 DNA follows: TGTGCCAGCAGTTACTCCGAGCGGGGCGCAGATACGCAGTATTTT. Its protein is CASSYSERGADTQYF.

The chain links TRBV28 to TRBJ2-1; tentative D call: TRBD2 (6 bases). From germline, CDR1 is MDHEN and CDR2 SYDVKM. Trimming cost V 3 bases and J 9 bases, with 12 bases left between them. The CDR3 is 13 residues long. The CDR3 DNA is TGTGCCAGCAGTTTGAGTCTAGCGTTTGAGCAGTTCTTC. Protein: CASSLSLAFEQFF.

J is TRBJ2-2 and V is TRBV19; D remains ambiguous. CDR1 and CDR2 from the germline V gene are LNHDA and SQIVND (reference sequence). The CDR3 contains 12 residues. V was trimmed by 3 bases and J by 3 bases, leaving 2 bases between them. CDR3 sequence: CASSIYTGELFF. The CDR3 DNA reads as TGTGCCAGTAGTATCTACACCGGGGAGCTGTTTTTT.

The rearrangement links TRBV24-1 to TRBJ1-2, with 10 nucleotides matching TRBD1. CDR1 and CDR2 from the germline V gene are KGHDR and SFDVKD. Germline trimming cut 7 bases from V and 1 base from J; bases unmatched to any gene: 8. The CDR3 length is 16 residues. The CDR3 spells CATSHPGTGVNYGYTF. CDR3 bases: TGTGCCACCAGCCACCCTGGGACAGGGGTTAACTATGGCTACACCTTC.

The J gene is TRBJ2-5, the V gene TRBV2; 10 bases line up with TRBD1. This CDR3 comprises 13 residues. Per germline, CDR1 SNHLY and CDR2 FYNNEI. The V segment lost 8 bases and the J segment 4 bases; nucleotides outside the gene matches: 4. CDR3 sequence: CASRRDRGETQYF. The CDR3 nucleotides are TGTGCCAGCCGCCGGGACAGGGGAGAGACCCAGTACTTC.

The chain has TRBV7-2 and TRBJ1-1; unclear D gene. The CDR3 runs to 13 residues. From germline, CDR1 is SGHTA and CDR2 FQGNSA. V lost 2 bases and J lost 3, with 7 bases in between. The CDR3: CASSLRRDTEAFF. Here the CDR3 DNA reads TGTGCCAGCAGCTTACGACGAGACACTGAAGCTTTCTTT.

V and J are TRBV10-1 and TRBJ1-3; 8 nucleotides line up with TRBD1. The V gene's germline CDR1 is WNHNN and CDR2 SYGVQD (reference sequence). V lost 6 bases, J lost 7 bases, and 8 bases stayed unmatched. The length of the CDR3 is 14 residues. DNA of the CDR3: TGCGCCAGCAGCTTCTCGGACAGGGTGAACACCATATATTTT. Translation: CASSFSDRVNTIYF.

The chain recombines TRBV11-1 with TRBJ1-1, with TRBD1 identical over 8 bases. CDR3 length: 14 amino acids. V dropped 5 bases and J dropped 10; count of bases not matched to a gene: 12. Looked up from germline, CDR1 is SGHAT and CDR2 is FQDESV (reference sequence). CDR3 coding DNA: TGTGCCAGCAGCCCCCAGGGGGCGAGGATGGGAGCTTTCTTT. It encodes CASSPQGARMGAFF.